This note documents a single TCR beta chain sequence. Antigen specificity is unknown. The record originates from a study of OX40 agonist ivuxolimab in advanced cancers. Background on the study: The patients received agonistic anti-OX40 (CD134) antibody ivuxolimab. Study-level points and caveats: Normalized T-cell clonal expansion was also low in some nonresponders.

People who had autoimmune disease history or systemic immunosuppression were excluded. With baseline, cycle 4 day 1, and cycle 7 day 1 as timepoints, blood was sampled. From germline, CDR1 is SGHTS and CDR2 YDEGEE. The V segment lost 5 bases and the J segment 4 bases; nucleotides outside the gene matches: 8. The CDR3 runs to 15 residues. Produced via immunoSEQ multiplex PCR; TCRdb's table is partial and in-frame only. The sample has approximately 58,000 clones, roughly 84% seen once. The V call is TRBV5-8, the J call TRBJ1-5, with 8 bases lining up with TRBD1. The sequence derives from an adult with an advanced solid tumor such as melanoma, head and neck, liver or kidney cancer. Material: CD4+ or CD8+ T cells sorted from blood, obtained in a trial of the OX40 agonist ivuxolimab. DNA for the CDR3: TGTGCCAGCAGACGGAGACGGACAGGGAATCAGCCCCAGCATTTT. Its protein is CASRRRRTGNQPQHF.